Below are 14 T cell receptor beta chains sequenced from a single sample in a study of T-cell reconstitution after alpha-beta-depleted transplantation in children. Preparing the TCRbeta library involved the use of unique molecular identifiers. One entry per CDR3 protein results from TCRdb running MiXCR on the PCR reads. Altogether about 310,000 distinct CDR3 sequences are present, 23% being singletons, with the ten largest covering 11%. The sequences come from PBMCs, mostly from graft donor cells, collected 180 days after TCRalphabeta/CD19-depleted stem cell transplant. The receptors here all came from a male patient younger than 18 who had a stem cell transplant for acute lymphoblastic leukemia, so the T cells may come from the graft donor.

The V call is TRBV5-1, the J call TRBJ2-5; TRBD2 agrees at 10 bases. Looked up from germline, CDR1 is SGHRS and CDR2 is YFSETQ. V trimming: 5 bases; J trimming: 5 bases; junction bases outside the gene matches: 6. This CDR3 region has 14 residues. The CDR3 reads CASRQREGWETQYF. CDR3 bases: TGCGCCAGCAGACAGCGGGAGGGCTGGGAGACCCAGTACTTC. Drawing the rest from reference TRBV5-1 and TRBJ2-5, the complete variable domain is KAGVTQTPRYLIKTRGQQVTLSCSPISGHRSVSWYQQTPGQGLQFLFEYFSETQRNKGNFPGRFSGRQFSNSRSEMNVSTLELGDSALYLCASRQREGWETQYFGPGTRLLVL.

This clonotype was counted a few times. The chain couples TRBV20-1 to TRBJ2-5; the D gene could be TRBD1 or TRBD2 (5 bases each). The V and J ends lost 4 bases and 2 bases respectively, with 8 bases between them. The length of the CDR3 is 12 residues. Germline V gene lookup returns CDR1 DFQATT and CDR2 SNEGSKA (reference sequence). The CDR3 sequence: CSAMGEQETQYF. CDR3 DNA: TGCAGTGCTATGGGGGAGCAAGAGACCCAGTACTTC.

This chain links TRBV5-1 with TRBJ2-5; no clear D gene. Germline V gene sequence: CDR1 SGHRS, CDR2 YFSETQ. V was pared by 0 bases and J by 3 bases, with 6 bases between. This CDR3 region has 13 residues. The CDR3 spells CASSLVPKETQYF. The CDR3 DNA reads TGCGCCAGCAGCTTGGTTCCAAAAGAGACCCAGTACTTC. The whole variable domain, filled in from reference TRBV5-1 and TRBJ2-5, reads KAGVTQTPRYLIKTRGQQVTLSCSPISGHRSVSWYQQTPGQGLQFLFEYFSETQRNKGNFPGRFSGRQFSNSRSEMNVSTLELGDSALYLCASSLVPKETQYFGPGTRLLVL.

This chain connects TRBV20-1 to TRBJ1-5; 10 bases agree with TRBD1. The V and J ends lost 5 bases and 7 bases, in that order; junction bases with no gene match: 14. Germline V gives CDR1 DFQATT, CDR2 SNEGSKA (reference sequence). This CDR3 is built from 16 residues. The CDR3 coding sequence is TGCAGTGCTGCCCCTTGGGACAGGGGATCCAGACAGCCCCAGCATTTT. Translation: CSAAPWDRGSRQPQHF.

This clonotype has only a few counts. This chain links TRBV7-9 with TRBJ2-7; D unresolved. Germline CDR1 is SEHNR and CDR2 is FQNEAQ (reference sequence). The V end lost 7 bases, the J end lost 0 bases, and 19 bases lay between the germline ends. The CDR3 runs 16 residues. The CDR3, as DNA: TGTGCCAGCACCTTTGAGAGTGGGATGCTCTCCTACGAGCAGTACTTC. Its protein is CASTFESGMLSYEQYF.

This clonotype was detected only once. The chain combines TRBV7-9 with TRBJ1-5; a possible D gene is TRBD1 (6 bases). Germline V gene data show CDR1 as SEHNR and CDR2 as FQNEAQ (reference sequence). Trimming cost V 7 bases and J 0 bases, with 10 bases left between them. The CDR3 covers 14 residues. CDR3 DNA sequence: TGTGCCAGCACAGGACAGTCTAGCAATCAGCCCCAGCATTTT. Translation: CASTGQSSNQPQHF. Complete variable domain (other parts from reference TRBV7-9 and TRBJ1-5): DTGVSQNPRHKITKRGQNVTFRCDPISEHNRLYWYRQTLGQGPEFLTYFQNEAQLEKSRLLSDRFSAERPKGSFSTLEIQRTEQGDSAMYLCASTGQSSNQPQHFGDGTRLSIL.

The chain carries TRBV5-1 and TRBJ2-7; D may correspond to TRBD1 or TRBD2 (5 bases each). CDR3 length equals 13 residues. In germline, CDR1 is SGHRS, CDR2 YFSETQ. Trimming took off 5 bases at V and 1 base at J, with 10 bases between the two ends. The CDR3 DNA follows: TGCGCCAGCAGATGGGACGGGTCCTACGAGCAGTACTTC. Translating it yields CASRWDGSYEQYF.

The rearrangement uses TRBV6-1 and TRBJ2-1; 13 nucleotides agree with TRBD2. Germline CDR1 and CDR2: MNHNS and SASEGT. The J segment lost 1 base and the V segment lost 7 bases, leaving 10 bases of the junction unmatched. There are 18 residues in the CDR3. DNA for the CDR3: TGTGCCAGCACTGGCGGGACTAGCGGGAAGAGGTCCTACAATGAGCAGTTCTTC. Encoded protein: CASTGGTSGKRSYNEQFF.

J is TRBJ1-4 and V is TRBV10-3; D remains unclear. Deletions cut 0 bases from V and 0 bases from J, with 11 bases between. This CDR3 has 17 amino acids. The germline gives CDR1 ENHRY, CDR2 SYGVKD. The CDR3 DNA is TGTGCCATCAGTGAGTCGAAAGGGTACGCAACTAATGAAAAACTGTTTTTT. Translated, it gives CAISESKGYATNEKLFF.

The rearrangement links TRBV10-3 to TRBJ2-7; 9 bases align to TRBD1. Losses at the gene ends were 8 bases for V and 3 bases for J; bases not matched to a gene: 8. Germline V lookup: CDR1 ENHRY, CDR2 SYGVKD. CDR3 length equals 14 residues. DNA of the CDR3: TGTGCCATCCAGGGGACAGGGTCTTACTACGAGCAGTACTTC. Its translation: CAIQGTGSYYEQYF.

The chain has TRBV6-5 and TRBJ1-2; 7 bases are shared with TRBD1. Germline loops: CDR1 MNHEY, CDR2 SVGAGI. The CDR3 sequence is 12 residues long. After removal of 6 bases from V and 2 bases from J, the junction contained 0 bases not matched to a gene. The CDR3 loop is CASRQGNYGYTF. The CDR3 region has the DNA TGTGCCAGCAGACAGGGGAACTATGGCTACACCTTC.

In nucleotides, the CDR3 is TGCGCCAGCAGCCAAGGAAGACCCGGGCACGAGCAGTACTTC. Amino acids: CASSQGRPGHEQYF. This chain uses TRBV4-1 with TRBJ2-7, with D unclear. Per germline, CDR1 MGHRA and CDR2 YSYEKL. The V and J ends lost 1 base and 5 bases respectively, with 12 bases between them. The CDR3 contains 14 residues.

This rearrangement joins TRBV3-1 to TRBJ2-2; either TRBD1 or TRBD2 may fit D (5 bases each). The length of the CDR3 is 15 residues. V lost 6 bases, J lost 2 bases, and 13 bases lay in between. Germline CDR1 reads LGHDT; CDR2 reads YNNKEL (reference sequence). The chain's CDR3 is CASSSPGTNTGELFF. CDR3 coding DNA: TGTGCCAGCAGTTCCCCCGGGACCAACACCGGGGAGCTGTTTTTT. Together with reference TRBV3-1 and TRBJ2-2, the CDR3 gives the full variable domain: DTAVSQTPKYLVTQMGNDKSIKCEQNLGHDTMYWYKQDSKKFLKIMFSYNNKELIINETVPNRFSPKSPDKAHLNLHINSLELGDSAVYFCASSSPGTNTGELFFGEGSRLTVL.

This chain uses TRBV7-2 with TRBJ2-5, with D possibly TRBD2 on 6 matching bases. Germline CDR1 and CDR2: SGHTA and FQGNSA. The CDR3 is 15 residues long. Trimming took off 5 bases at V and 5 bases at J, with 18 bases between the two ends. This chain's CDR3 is CASSPHYRGVETQYF. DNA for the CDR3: TGTGCCAGCAGCCCTCACTATCGCGGGGTTGAGACCCAGTACTTC. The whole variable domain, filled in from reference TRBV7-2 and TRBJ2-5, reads GAGVSQSPSNKVTEKGKDVELRCDPISGHTALYWYRQSLGQGLEFLIYFQGNSAPDKSGLPSDRFSAERTGGSVSTLTIQRTQQEDSAVYLCASSPHYRGVETQYFGPGTRLLVL.